This passage covers 23 T cell receptor beta chains from one sample sequenced in a study of blood T cell repertoires in COVID-19. Clones were read by immunoSEQ multiplex PCR, and TCRdb kept only the in-frame ones, dropping some. The table lists under 60,000 clones, 90% of them singletons, with approximately 4.1% in the top ten. Sequencing input: peripheral blood. All receptors derive from a man aged 50-59 years with acute or convalescent COVID-19.

The rearrangement links TRBV3-1 (or the pseudogene TRBV3-2) to TRBJ2-3; 13 bases align to TRBD2. This CDR3 spans 18 amino acids. CDR1 and CDR2 (germline): LGHDT, YNNKEL (reference sequence). V shed 7 bases, J shed 1 base, and the junction held 11 bases outside the gene matches. CDR3 loop: CASKLGLAGDFGTDTQYF. CDR3 DNA: TGTGCCAGCAAACTAGGACTAGCGGGAGATTTCGGCACAGATACGCAGTATTTT.

CDR3 nucleotides: TGTGCCATCAGTGGTCTACCTTTAACCTACGAGCAGTACTTC. Translated: CAISGLPLTYEQYF. The chain joins TRBV10-3 to TRBJ2-7, with D unresolved. With 4 bases removed from V and 2 bases from J, the gap between germline ends came to 12 bases. CDR3 length: 14 residues. Germline assignment: CDR1 ENHRY and CDR2 SYGVKD.

The genes are TRBV10-3 and TRBJ2-7; 12 nucleotides match TRBD2. The CDR3 length is 15 residues. V shed 2 bases and J 2 bases; nucleotides not matched to a gene: 1. Germline V gene sequence: CDR1 ENHRY, CDR2 SYGVKD. CDR3 coding DNA: TGTGCCATCAGTGAGACTAGCGGGAGGACCTACGAGCAGTACTTC. Protein sequence: CAISETSGRTYEQYF.

This chain links TRBV20-1 with TRBJ2-3; 10 bases agree with TRBD2. V was pared by 3 bases and J by 2 bases, with 8 bases of the junction left unmatched. Germline V gene data show CDR1 as DFQATT and CDR2 as SNEGSKA (reference sequence). This CDR3 has 16 residues. DNA for the CDR3: TGCAGTGCTAGTGTTCCGACTAGCGGGCACACAGATACGCAGTATTTT. Translation: CSASVPTSGHTDTQYF.

This chain connects TRBV27 to TRBJ2-5, with 8 bases matching TRBD2. CDR3 length: 14 residues. CDR1 MNHEY and CDR2 SMNVEV come from the germline V gene (reference sequence). V lost 7 bases and J lost 3; bases outside the gene matches: 7. The CDR3, as DNA: TGTGCCAGCACCCCGCGGGGGGCAGAAGAGACCCAGTACTTC. Protein: CASTPRGAEETQYF.

This clone was seen more than once but under ten times. V gene TRBV5-4 combines with J gene TRBJ1-2, with TRBD1 as a possible D gene (6 bases). CDR3 length: 15 residues. Germline CDR1 and CDR2: SGHNT and YYREEE (reference sequence). V dropped 3 bases and J dropped 0 bases, with 12 bases sitting between them. CDR3 in DNA: TGTGCCAGCAGCTCGTCACAGGGAGCTAACTATGGCTACACCTTC. It codes for CASSSSQGANYGYTF.

This clone was seen once. The V call is TRBV6-6, the J call TRBJ2-1, with TRBD2 as a possible D gene (7 bases). Per germline, CDR1 MNHNY and CDR2 SVGAGI (reference sequence). The V gene lost 0 bases and the J gene lost 4 bases, with 10 bases spanning the gap. This CDR3 comprises 15 residues. The CDR3 sequence is CASSYSGGRYNEQFF. CDR3 DNA sequence: TGTGCCAGCAGTTACTCGGGGGGGCGGTACAATGAGCAGTTCTTC.

The genes are TRBV5-6 and TRBJ2-4, with D perhaps matching TRBD2 (7 bases). This CDR3 comprises 15 residues. From germline, CDR1 is SGHDT and CDR2 YYEEEE. V was cut by 4 bases and J by 8 bases, with 19 bases left in between. The CDR3 spells CASSSVGEGGHIQYF. CDR3 nucleotide sequence: TGTGCCAGCAGCAGCGTCGGGGAGGGGGGGCACATTCAGTACTTC.

The chain recombines TRBV2 with TRBJ2-6, with no clear D. Trimming stripped 3 bases from V and 0 bases from J, with 6 bases between. Per germline, CDR1 SNHLY and CDR2 FYNNEI. The CDR3 runs 15 residues. This CDR3 reads CASSEAGSGANVLTF. The CDR3 DNA reads TGTGCCAGCAGTGAGGCAGGCTCTGGGGCCAACGTCCTGACTTTC.

This clone was recorded a few times. The chain recombines TRBV6-5 with TRBJ2-2; D unclear. From germline, CDR1 is MNHEY and CDR2 SVGAGI. Between the trimmed V and J ends, which lost 10 bases and 6 bases, there was a span of 9 bases. The CDR3 covers 11 residues. This CDR3 reads CATNRAGELFF. CDR3 sequence (DNA): TGTGCCACAAACAGAGCCGGGGAGCTGTTTTTT.

Concerning this clone: One junction end does not reproduce the germline sequence, and a read error may be involved. V usage is TRBV11-2 and J usage is TRBJ2-1; 8 bases agree with TRBD2. The germline CDR1 and CDR2 sequences are SGHAT and FQNNGV. This CDR3 spans 15 amino acids. For the CDR3, the DNA is TGTGCCAGCAGCTTAGCCGGGAGGGCGTACAGTGAGCAGTTCTTC. Translated, it gives CASSLAGRAYSEQFF.

The chain carries TRBV4-2 and TRBJ2-1; no definite D call. The CDR3 totals 13 residues. V was clipped by 3 bases and J by 14 bases, with 17 bases between them. Germline CDR1 and CDR2: LGHNA and YNFKEQ. The CDR3 is CASSQRLRTREFF. In DNA form, the CDR3 reads TGTGCCAGCAGCCAGAGGTTACGTACCCGGGAGTTCTTC.

This chain links TRBV11-3 with TRBJ2-5; D remains ambiguous. The CDR3 length is 11 residues. V lost 4 bases, J lost 3 bases, and 3 bases lay in between. The germline gives CDR1 SGHNT, CDR2 YENEEA. CDR3 residues: CASSSKETQYF. Written as DNA, the CDR3 is TGTGCCAGCAGCTCAAAAGAGACCCAGTACTTC.

The CDR3 coding sequence is TGTGCCTGGAGTGTGGTGGGGCCTACCGGGGAGCTGTTTTTT. Translated: CAWSVVGPTGELFF. The chain carries TRBV30 and TRBJ2-2; tentatively, D is TRBD1 (5 bases). The V gene lost 0 bases and the J gene lost 5 bases, with 10 bases spanning the gap. The length of the CDR3 is 14 residues. Germline V gene sequence: CDR1 GTSNPN, CDR2 SVGIG (reference sequence).

This chain joins TRBV5-1 and TRBJ1-2; tentatively, D is TRBD1 (6 bases). Trimming removed 4 bases from V and 6 bases from J, with 19 bases in between. CDR3 size: 15 residues. The germline V gene has CDR1 SGHRS and CDR2 YFSETQ. Written as DNA, the CDR3 is TGCGCCAGCAGCGAGGATGTACAGGGATGGGATGGCTACACCTTC. As protein: CASSEDVQGWDGYTF.

This sequence joins TRBV29-1 and TRBJ1-1; 8 bases match TRBD1. CDR1 is SQVTM and CDR2 is ANQGSEA in the germline V gene. This CDR3 contains 14 residues. J lost 0 bases, V lost 7 bases, and 7 bases had no gene match. The CDR3: CSGGTGSMNTEAFF. As DNA, the CDR3 is TGCAGCGGCGGGACAGGTTCCATGAACACTGAAGCTTTCTTT.

V usage is TRBV5-6 and J usage is TRBJ2-1, with 9 bases that match TRBD1. The length of the CDR3 is 16 residues. Germline V CDR1 and CDR2: SGHDT, YYEEEE. V shed 1 base and J 10 bases; nucleotides not matched to a gene: 12. The CDR3 loop reads CASSLRVGTGSQEQFF. CDR3 nucleotide sequence: TGTGCCAGCAGCTTGAGGGTCGGGACAGGGTCCCAGGAGCAGTTCTTC.

The CDR3 loop reads CASSPQTGTGGFYEQYF. In DNA form, the CDR3 reads TGCGCCAGCAGCCCTCAGACCGGGACAGGGGGCTTCTACGAGCAGTACTTC. This chain joins TRBV4-1 and TRBJ2-7, with 12 bases lining up with TRBD1. Losses at the gene ends were 4 bases for V and 3 bases for J; bases not matched to a gene: 10. The CDR3 has 17 amino acids. CDR1 and CDR2 (germline): MGHRA, YSYEKL.

V is TRBV18 and J is TRBJ1-6; maybe TRBD1 (6 bases). Germline V CDR1 and CDR2: KGHSH, LQKENI. Trimming removed 5 bases from V and 7 bases from J, with 15 bases in between. The length of the CDR3 is 15 residues. CDR3 bases: TGTGCCAGCTCAACCTCAGGGGTGGGGAATTCACCCCTCCACTTT. Translated, it gives CASSTSGVGNSPLHF.

The V gene is TRBV5-6, the J gene TRBJ2-7; D possibly corresponds to TRBD2 (6 bases). V was cut by 4 bases and J by 5 bases, with 13 bases left in between. Germline loops: CDR1 SGHDT, CDR2 YYEEEE. This CDR3 is 13 amino acids long. CDR3 DNA sequence: TGTGCCAGCAGCGGCCGGGGGACGGACGAGCAGTACTTC. Protein sequence: CASSGRGTDEQYF.

This clone has a single count. The rearrangement links TRBV29-1 to TRBJ1-1, with D maybe TRBD1 (6 bases). CDR1 SQVTM and CDR2 ANQGSEA come from the germline V gene. The CDR3 covers 12 residues. V was trimmed by 4 bases and J by 6 bases, leaving 12 bases between them. The CDR3 DNA is TGCAGCGTTGGAGCACAGGGATCTGAAGCTTTCTTT. Amino acid sequence: CSVGAQGSEAFF.

V usage is TRBV5-1 and J usage is TRBJ2-1, with D possibly matching TRBD2 (6 bases). Per germline, CDR1 SGHRS and CDR2 YFSETQ. Trimming shortened V by 5 bases and J by 9 bases, and 18 bases separated the two germline ends. This CDR3 has 14 amino acids. CDR3 in amino acids: CASRTSILSGEQFF. In DNA form, the CDR3 reads TGCGCCAGCAGAACTAGCATCTTGAGTGGTGAGCAGTTCTTC.

This chain uses TRBV4-1 with TRBJ2-1; 7 positions match TRBD2. Germline CDR1 MGHRA, CDR2 YSYEKL. V was clipped by 1 base and J by 8 bases; unmatched bases: 14. The CDR3 runs to 17 residues. CDR3 DNA: TGCGCCAGCAGCCAAGGACCCGGACTAGTATATCCCCATGAGCAGTTCTTC. Its translation is CASSQGPGLVYPHEQFF.